This T cell receptor beta chain was profiled in a study of T cells in Graves' hyperthyroidism and ophthalmopathy. The PBMCs were taken from about 9.7 ml of fresh peripheral blood. RNA transcripts were the template for amplifying TCR beta CDR3 regions. A first-round RT-PCR of the TCR CDR3 used the HTBI primer set. TCRdb independently ran MiXCR on the multiplex PCR reads; one entry per CDR3 protein. This table has roughly 280,000 distinct CDR3 sequences, about a sixth appearing once. CDR1 is MNHEY and CDR2 is SMNVEV in the germline V gene (reference sequence). The CDR3 has 15 amino acids. J lost 4 bases, V lost 1 base, and 5 bases had no gene match. Ten or more counts support this clonotype.

The sequenced material came from blood. V usage is TRBV27 and J usage is TRBJ2-7, with 9 bases fitting TRBD1. This clonotype was obtained from a woman aged 60-75 years with Graves' ophthalmopathy. CDR3 region: CASSLLGTGLYEQYF. The CDR3 DNA reads as TGTGCCAGCAGTTTATTGGGGACAGGGTTGTACGAGCAGTACTTC.